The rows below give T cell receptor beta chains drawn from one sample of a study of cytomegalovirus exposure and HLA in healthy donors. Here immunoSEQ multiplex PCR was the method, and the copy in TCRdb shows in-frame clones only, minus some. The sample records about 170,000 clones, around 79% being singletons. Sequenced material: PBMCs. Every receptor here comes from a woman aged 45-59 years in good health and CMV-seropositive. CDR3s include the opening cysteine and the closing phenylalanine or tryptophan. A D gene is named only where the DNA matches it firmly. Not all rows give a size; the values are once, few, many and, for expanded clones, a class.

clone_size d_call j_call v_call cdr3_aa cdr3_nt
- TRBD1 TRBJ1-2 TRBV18 CASSSGQGRSYGYTF TGTGCCAGCTCATCCGGACAGGGGAGAAGCTATGGCTACACCTTC
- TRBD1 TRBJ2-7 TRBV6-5 CASSYSDRVEQYF TGTGCCAGCAGTTACTCGGACAGGGTAGAGCAGTACTTC
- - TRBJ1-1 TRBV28 CASSPPGQGAWNTEAFF TGTGCCAGCAGTCCCCCCGGGCAGGGCGCATGGAACACTGAAGCTTTCTTT
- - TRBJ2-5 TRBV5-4 CASSLGLAKEETQYF TGTGCCAGCAGCTTGGGCCTAGCCAAGGAGGAGACCCAGTACTTC
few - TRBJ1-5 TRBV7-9 CASSLGGQPQHF TGTGCCAGCAGCTTAGGAGGTCAGCCCCAGCATTTT
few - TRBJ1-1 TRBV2 CASSEDKGSYTEAFF TGTGCCAGCAGTGAGGACAAGGGATCGTACACTGAAGCTTTCTTT
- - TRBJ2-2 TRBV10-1 CASSAVPTGELFF TGCGCCAGCAGTGCCGTCCCGACCGGGGAGCTGTTTTTT
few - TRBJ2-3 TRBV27 CASSHNTDTQYF TGTGCCAGCAGCCACAACACAGATACGCAGTATTTT
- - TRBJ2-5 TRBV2 CASSEASRVQETQYF TGTGCCAGCAGTGAAGCTAGTAGAGTCCAAGAGACCCAGTACTTC
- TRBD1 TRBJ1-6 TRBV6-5 CASRGQGNNSPLHF TGTGCCAGCAGGGGACAGGGGAATAATTCACCCCTCCACTTT
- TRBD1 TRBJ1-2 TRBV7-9 CASSLDPSGQSYGYTF TGTGCCAGCAGCTTAGATCCCTCGGGACAGTCCTATGGCTACACCTTC
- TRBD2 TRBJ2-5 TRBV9 CASSVGQGGTSGMSETQYF TGTGCCAGCAGCGTGGGCCAAGGGGGGACTAGCGGGATGAGCGAGACCCAGTACTTC
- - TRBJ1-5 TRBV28 CASSRRQFYSNQPQHF TGTGCCAGCAGTCGCCGACAGTTCTATAGCAATCAGCCCCAGCATTTT
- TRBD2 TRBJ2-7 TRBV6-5 CASSYGVRGATEQYF TGTGCCAGCAGTTACGGCGTGCGGGGGGCGACCGAGCAGTACTTC
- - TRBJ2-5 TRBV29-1 CSVGRWRGQETQYF TGCAGCGTGGGACGGTGGAGGGGTCAGGAGACCCAGTACTTC
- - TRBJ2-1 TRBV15 CAALWNEQFF TGTGCCGCACTTTGGAATGAGCAGTTCTTC
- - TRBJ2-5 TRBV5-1 CASSLEGVRDETQYF TGCGCCAGCAGCTTGGAGGGGGTTAGGGACGAGACCCAGTACTTC
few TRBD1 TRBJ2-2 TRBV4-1 CASSQGRDRAGELFF TGCGCCAGCAGCCAGGGCCGGGACAGGGCCGGGGAGCTGTTTTTT
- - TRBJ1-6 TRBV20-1 CSARDSPLHF TGCAGTGCTAGAGATTCTCCCCTCCACTTT
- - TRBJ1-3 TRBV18 CASSPSRVWGSGNTIYF TGTGCCAGCTCACCATCCAGGGTGTGGGGCTCTGGAAACACCATATATTTT
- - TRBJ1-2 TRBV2 CASSEGEINYGYTF TGTGCCAGCAGTGAAGGAGAGATTAACTATGGCTACACCTTC
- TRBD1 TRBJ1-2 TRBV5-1 CASSWGHRGPYGYTF TGCGCCAGCAGCTGGGGACACAGGGGTCCTTATGGCTACACCTTC
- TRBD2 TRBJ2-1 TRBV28 CASSLPGLAGNNEQFF TGTGCCAGCAGTCTTCCGGGACTAGCGGGGAACAATGAGCAGTTCTTC
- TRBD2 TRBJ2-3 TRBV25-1 CASSGKLAGVTSDTQYF TGTGCCAGCAGTGGTAAGCTAGCGGGAGTGACATCTGATACGCAGTATTTT
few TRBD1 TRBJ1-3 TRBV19 CASSSPPGQGGFGSGNTIYF TGTGCCAGTAGTTCGCCTCCGGGACAGGGAGGTTTTGGCTCTGGAAACACCATATATTTT
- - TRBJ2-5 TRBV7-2 CASSLGAAGKETQYF TGTGCCAGCAGCTTAGGGGCAGCCGGAAAAGAGACCCAGTACTTC
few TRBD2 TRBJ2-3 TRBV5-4 CASSLRTSGEGRADTQYF TGTGCCAGCAGCTTGCGGACTAGCGGGGAGGGCCGGGCAGATACGCAGTATTTT
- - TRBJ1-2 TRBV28 CASSLGSGGYGYTF TGTGCCAGCAGCCTTGGGTCCGGGGGCTATGGCTACACCTTC
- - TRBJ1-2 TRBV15 CATSRPRGGSYGYTF TGTGCCACCAGCAGACCTCGTGGGGGCAGCTATGGCTACACCTTC
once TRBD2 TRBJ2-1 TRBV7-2 CASRIGTSGGWSYNEQFF TGTGCCAGCAGGATCGGGACTAGCGGGGGGTGGTCCTACAATGAGCAGTTCTTC
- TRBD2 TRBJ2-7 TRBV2 CASSKAGGSSYEQYF TGTGCCAGCAGTAAAGCGGGGGGAAGCTCCTACGAGCAGTACTTC
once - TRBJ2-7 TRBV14 CASSRHLYEQYF TGTGCCAGCAGCCGACATCTCTACGAGCAGTACTTC
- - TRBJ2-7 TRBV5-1 CASTPDDSGGEQYF TGCGCCAGCACCCCGGATGATTCTGGCGGCGAGCAGTACTTC